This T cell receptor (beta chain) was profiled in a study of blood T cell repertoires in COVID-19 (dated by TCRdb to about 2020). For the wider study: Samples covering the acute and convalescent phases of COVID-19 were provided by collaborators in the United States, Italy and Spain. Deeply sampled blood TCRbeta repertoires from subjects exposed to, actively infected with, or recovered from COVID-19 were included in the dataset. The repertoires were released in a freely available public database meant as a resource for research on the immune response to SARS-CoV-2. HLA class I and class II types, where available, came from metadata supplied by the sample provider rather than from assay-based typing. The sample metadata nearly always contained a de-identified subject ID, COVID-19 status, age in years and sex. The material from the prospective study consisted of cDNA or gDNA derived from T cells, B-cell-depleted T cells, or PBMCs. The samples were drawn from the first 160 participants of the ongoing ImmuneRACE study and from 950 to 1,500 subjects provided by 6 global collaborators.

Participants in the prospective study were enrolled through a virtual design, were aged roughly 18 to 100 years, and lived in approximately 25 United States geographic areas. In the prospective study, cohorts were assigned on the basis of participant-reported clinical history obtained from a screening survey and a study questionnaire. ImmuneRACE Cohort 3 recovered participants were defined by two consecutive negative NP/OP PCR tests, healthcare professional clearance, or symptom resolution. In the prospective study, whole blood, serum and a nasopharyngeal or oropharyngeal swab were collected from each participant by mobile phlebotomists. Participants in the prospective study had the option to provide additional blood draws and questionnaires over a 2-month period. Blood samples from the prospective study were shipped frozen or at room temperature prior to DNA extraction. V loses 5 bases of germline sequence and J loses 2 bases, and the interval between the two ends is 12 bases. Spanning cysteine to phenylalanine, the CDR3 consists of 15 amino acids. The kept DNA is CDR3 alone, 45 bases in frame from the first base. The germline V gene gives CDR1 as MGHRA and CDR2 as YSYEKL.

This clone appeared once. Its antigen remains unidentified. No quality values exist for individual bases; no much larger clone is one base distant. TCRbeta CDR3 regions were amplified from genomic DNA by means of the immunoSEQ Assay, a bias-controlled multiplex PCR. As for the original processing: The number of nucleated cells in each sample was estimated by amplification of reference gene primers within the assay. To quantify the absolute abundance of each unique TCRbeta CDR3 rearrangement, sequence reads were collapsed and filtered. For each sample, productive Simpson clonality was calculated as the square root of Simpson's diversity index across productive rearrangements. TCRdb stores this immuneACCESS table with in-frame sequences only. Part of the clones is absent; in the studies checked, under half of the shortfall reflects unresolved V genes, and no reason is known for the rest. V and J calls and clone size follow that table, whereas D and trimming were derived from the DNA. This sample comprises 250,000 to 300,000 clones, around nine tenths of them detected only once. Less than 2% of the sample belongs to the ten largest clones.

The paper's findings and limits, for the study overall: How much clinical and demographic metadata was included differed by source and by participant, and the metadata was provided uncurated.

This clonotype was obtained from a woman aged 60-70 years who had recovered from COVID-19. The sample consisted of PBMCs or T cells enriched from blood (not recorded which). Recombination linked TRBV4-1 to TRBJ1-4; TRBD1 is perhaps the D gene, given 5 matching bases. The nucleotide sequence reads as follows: TGCGCCAGCAGCGCCCAGGGAGGGACTAATGAAAAACTGTTTTTT. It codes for CASSAQGGTNEKLFF.